Sequencing of this T cell receptor (beta chain) was carried out in a study of graft-versus-host responses after intestinal transplantation. General study results and limits: Where graft-donor T cell macrochimerism was present, patients had high graft-versus-host to host-versus-graft clonal ratios in allografts.

The method was immunoSEQ multiplex PCR; TCRdb's version includes in-frame clones alone and lacks a portion of them. The sample holds around 120,000 clones; 85% to 95% are singletons and the top ten take roughly 0.11%. Points on this clone: Its antigen is unidentified.

The CDR3 consists of 16 residues. Germline V gene data show CDR1 as SGHRS and CDR2 as YFSETQ. With 0 bases clipped from V and 3 bases from J, the junction kept 4 bases outside the gene matches. The material was unstimulated CD4+ T cells sorted from spleen or lymph node cells, obtained before intestinal transplant. This rearrangement joins TRBV5-1 to TRBJ2-4; 9 bases fit TRBD2. This clonotype originated in a human donor who received an intestinal transplant. The CDR3 reads CASSLGAGGGKNIQYF. In DNA form, the CDR3 reads TGCGCCAGCAGCTTGGGAGCGGGGGGCGGCAAAAACATTCAGTACTTC.